This TCR beta chain was observed in a study of T-cell memory formation after mild COVID-19. Libraries for TCRalpha and TCRbeta carried sample barcodes and unique molecular identifiers via 5'RACE. Via MiXCR, TCRdb re-called the 5' RACE reads, giving one row per CDR3 protein. Of nearly 350,000 distinct CDR3 sequences in the sample, 10% to 15% were seen once. The CDR3 extends over 12 amino acids. Germline V gives CDR1 SEHNR, CDR2 FQNEAQ (reference sequence). V gave up 3 bases and J gave up 7 bases, with 9 bases separating them. Sample: PBMCs or a T cell subset sorted from them (not recorded which). This chain links TRBV7-9 with TRBJ1-1, with D possibly matching TRBD1 (6 bases). This sequence originates from a man aged 18 to 35 who had mild COVID-19 (a few samples of this study predate the infection). Cell type and time point are not known. CDR3 nucleotide sequence: TGTGCCAGCAGCTTGGGACACCTTGAAGCTTTCTTT. Translating gives CASSLGHLEAFF. The full variable domain, completed using reference TRBV7-9 and TRBJ1-1, is DTGVSQNPRHKITKRGQNVTFRCDPISEHNRLYWYRQTLGQGPEFLTYFQNEAQLEKSRLLSDRFSAERPKGSFSTLEIQRTEQGDSAMYLCASSLGHLEAFFGQGTRLTVV.